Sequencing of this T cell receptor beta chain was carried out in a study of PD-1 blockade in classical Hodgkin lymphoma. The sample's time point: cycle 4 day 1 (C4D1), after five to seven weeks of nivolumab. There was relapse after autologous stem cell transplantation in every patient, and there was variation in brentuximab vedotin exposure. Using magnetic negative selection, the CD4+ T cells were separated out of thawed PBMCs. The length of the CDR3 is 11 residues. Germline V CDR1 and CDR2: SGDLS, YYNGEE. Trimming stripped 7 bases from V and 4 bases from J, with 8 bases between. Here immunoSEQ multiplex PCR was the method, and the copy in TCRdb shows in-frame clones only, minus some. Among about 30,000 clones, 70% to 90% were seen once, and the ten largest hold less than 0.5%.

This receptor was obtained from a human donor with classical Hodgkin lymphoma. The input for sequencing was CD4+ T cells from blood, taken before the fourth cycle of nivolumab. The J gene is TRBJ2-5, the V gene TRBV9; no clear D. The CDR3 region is CASRRRETQYF. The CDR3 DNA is TGTGCCAGCCGGCGGCGAGAGACCCAGTACTTC. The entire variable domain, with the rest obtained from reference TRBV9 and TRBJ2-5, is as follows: DSGVTQTPKHLITATGQRVTLRCSPRSGDLSVYWYQQSLDQGLQFLIQYYNGEERAKGNILERFSAQQFPDLHSELNLSSLELGDSALYFCASRRRETQYFGPGTRLLVL.